A selection of T cell receptor beta chains follows, all from one sample in a study of siplizumab effects on memory and regulatory T cells. TCRdb's copy holds only in-frame clones and misses some; the assay was immunoSEQ multiplex PCR. Here the sample spans over 100,000 clones, about 93% being singletons. The sample taken for sequencing was non-Treg CD4+ T cells sorted from blood. These receptors all come from a human donor in good health. The CDR3 runs from the conserved cysteine through the conserved F or W. A D gene is named only where the DNA matches it firmly. Only some rows state a clone size, as once, few, many or a class for expanded clones.

V,D,size,J,DNA,CDR3
TRBV5-4,-,-,TRBJ2-5,TGTGCCAGCAGGGAAGGACTTTTCGACGAGACCCAGTACTTC,CASREGLFDETQYF
TRBV12-5,-,-,TRBJ1-2,TGTGCTAGTGGTTTGGTAACGGTGGGGAACTATGGCTACACCTTC,CASGLVTVGNYGYTF
TRBV2,-,-,TRBJ2-3,TGTGCCAGCAGGAGCGGCGGGGGCAGGACAGATACGCAGTATTTT,CASRSGGGRTDTQYF
TRBV6-5,-,-,TRBJ2-5,TGTGCCAGCACGGAATCAGGGGTGGAGACCCAGTACTTC,CASTESGVETQYF
TRBV6-5,TRBD1,-,TRBJ2-7,TGTGCCAGCAGTTTTAGGACAGGGCTCCACGAGCAGTACTTC,CASSFRTGLHEQYF
TRBV6-5,TRBD1,-,TRBJ1-1,TGTGCCGGCAAAAGGGACAGAGAGAACACTGAAGCTTTCTTT,CAGKRDRENTEAFF
TRBV9,-,-,TRBJ1-6,TGTGCCAGCAGCCCTGCCCCAGGAACGGGGGGTTCACCCCTCCACTTT,CASSPAPGTGGSPLHF
TRBV5-3,-,once,TRBJ2-5,TGTGCCAGAAGTTTCAGCTGGGAGACCCAGTACTTC,CARSFSWETQYF
TRBV6-5,-,-,TRBJ2-6,TGTGCCAGCAGCCTCGTCTACGCGGGGGCCAACGTCCTGACTTTC,CASSLVYAGANVLTF
TRBV29-1,-,once,TRBJ2-2,TGCAGCGTTCGGGGGAGCGGCGGGGAGCTGTTTTTT,CSVRGSGGELFF
TRBV4-2,-,once,TRBJ1-2,TGTGCCAGCAGCCAAGATGTCTATGGCTACACCTTC,CASSQDVYGYTF
TRBV29-1,TRBD2,-,TRBJ2-1,TGCAGCTTAGGATATCGACTAGCCGGCTACAATGAGCAGTTCTTC,CSLGYRLAGYNEQFF
TRBV7-9,-,few,TRBJ1-2,TGTGCCAGCAGCTTAGACGGGGCCACTAACTATGGCTACACCTTC,CASSLDGATNYGYTF
TRBV5-1,-,-,TRBJ1-2,TGCGCCAGCAGCTTGGTACCAGAAAGTGGCTACACCTTC,CASSLVPESGYTF
TRBV28,TRBD1,-,TRBJ1-5,TGTGCCAGCAGTTTGGGACAGGGGCTCCCTTCGGGTTTT,CASSLGQGLPSGF
TRBV5-1,-,-,TRBJ1-1,TGCGCCAGCAGCTTGGAGCCCAAAGATGGCGTATACACTGAAGCTTTCTTT,CASSLEPKDGVYTEAFF
TRBV5-4,TRBD2,-,TRBJ2-3,TGTGCCAGCAGCTTGAGCGGGGGCCAGGATACGCAGTATTTT,CASSLSGGQDTQYF
TRBV7-2,-,-,TRBJ2-1,TGTGCCAGCAGAGCCGACCCGAACAATGAGCAGTTCTTC,CASRADPNNEQFF
TRBV28,-,-,TRBJ2-5,TGTGCCAGCAGTTTGAGTGGGGGGAACGGAGAGACCCAGTACTTC,CASSLSGGNGETQYF
TRBV7-3,-,-,TRBJ2-5,TGTGCCAGCAGCTTAAGTCAGGGAGAGACCCAGTACTTC,CASSLSQGETQYF
TRBV21-1,-,-,TRBJ1-2,TGTGCCAGCAGCTCCCGGTTGGTCGGCATTCCACCTTATAACTATGGCTACACCTTC,CASSSRLVGIPPYNYGYTF
TRBV10-3,TRBD1,-,TRBJ2-3,TGTGCCATCAGACGACAGGGAATTTCCACAGATACGCAGTATTTT,CAIRRQGISTDTQYF